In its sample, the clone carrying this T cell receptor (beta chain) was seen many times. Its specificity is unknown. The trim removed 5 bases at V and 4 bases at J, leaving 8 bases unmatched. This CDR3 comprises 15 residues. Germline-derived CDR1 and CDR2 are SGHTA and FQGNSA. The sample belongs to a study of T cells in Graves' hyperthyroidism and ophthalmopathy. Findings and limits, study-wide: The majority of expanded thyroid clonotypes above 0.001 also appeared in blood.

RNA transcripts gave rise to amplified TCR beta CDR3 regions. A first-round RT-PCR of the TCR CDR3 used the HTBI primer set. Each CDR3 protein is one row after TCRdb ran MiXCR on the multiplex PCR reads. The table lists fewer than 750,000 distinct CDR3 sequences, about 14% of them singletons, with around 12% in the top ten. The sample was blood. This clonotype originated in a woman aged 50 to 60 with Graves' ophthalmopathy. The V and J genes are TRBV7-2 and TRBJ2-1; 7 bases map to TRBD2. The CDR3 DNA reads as TGTGCCAGCAGCCAAGATAGCGGGTCTTACAATGAGCAGTTCTTC. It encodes CASSQDSGSYNEQFF.